Shown below are 10 T cell receptor beta chains from a single sample sequenced in a study of Graves' ophthalmopathy and Graves' hyperthyroidism. Amplification from RNA transcripts yielded the TCR beta CDR3 regions. RT-PCR was first run with HTBI primers, then multiplex PCR in a second round. Each CDR3 protein gets one entry after TCRdb re-called the multiplex PCR reads with MiXCR. Of 200,000 to 250,000 distinct CDR3 sequences in the sample, roughly 21% were seen once. The sequencing sample was made of peripheral blood. Receptor source: a woman between 50 and 59 years old with Graves' ophthalmopathy.

This clonotype was counted many times. The V gene is TRBV7-2, the J gene TRBJ2-7; tentative D call: TRBD1 (6 bases). Between the trimmed V and J ends, which lost 6 bases and 3 bases, there was a span of 21 bases. Germline V gene lookup returns CDR1 SGHTA and CDR2 FQGNSA. The CDR3 consists of 16 residues. The DNA for the CDR3 is TGTGCCAGCAGGTTAACGACAGGTGGACCGAGCTACGAGCAGTACTTC. Protein sequence: CASRLTTGGPSYEQYF.

This clonotype was seen many times. The V gene is TRBV12-3 or TRBV12-4, the J gene TRBJ1-6; D not certain. This CDR3 has 14 amino acids. The V end was cut by 6 bases, the J end by 1 base, with 7 bases between. CDR3 residues: CASSLQSYNSPLHF. In DNA form, the CDR3 reads TGTGCCAGCAGCTTGCAGTCCTATAATTCACCCCTCCACTTT.

This clonotype was detected ten times or more. The rearrangement uses TRBV28 and TRBJ2-7, with D perhaps TRBD1 (5 bases). The CDR3 runs 14 residues. Germline assignment: CDR1 MDHEN and CDR2 SYDVKM. Trimming took 6 bases from V and 2 from J, leaving 14 bases between them. This CDR3 reads CASRPLTATYEQYF. The CDR3 bases are TGTGCCAGCAGACCCTTGACAGCCACCTACGAGCAGTACTTC.

This clonotype was seen many times. The chain joins TRBV27 to TRBJ1-4, with TRBD1 as a possible D gene (6 bases). With 5 bases removed from V and 8 bases from J, the gap between germline ends came to 15 bases. The CDR3 loop spans 14 amino acids. The germline gives CDR1 MNHEY, CDR2 SMNVEV (reference sequence). Here the CDR3 reads CASSPRTVGEKLFF. The CDR3 nucleotides read TGTGCCAGCAGTCCACGGACAGTTGGAGAAAAACTGTTTTTT.

This clonotype was observed a few times. V is TRBV12-3 or TRBV12-4 and J is TRBJ1-3; TRBD1 is a possible D gene (5 bases). The CDR3 length is 15 residues. V lost 2 bases and J 0 bases, leaving 8 bases between the germline ends. The CDR3 loop is CASSLRQFSGNTIYF. Here the CDR3 DNA reads TGTGCCAGCAGTTTACGACAGTTCTCTGGAAACACCATATATTTT.

This clonotype was recorded many times. The chain combines TRBV2 with TRBJ2-5; perhaps TRBD2 as D (6 bases). This CDR3 region has 12 residues. Deletions cut 11 bases from V and 4 bases from J, with 14 bases between. In germline, CDR1 is SNHLY, CDR2 FYNNEI. Written as DNA, the CDR3 is TGTGCCTGGCCGGGGGTCGGAGAGACCCAGTACTTC. Amino acid sequence: CAWPGVGETQYF.

Ten or more counts support this clonotype. The rearrangement uses TRBV5-5 and TRBJ1-1; a weak D match, TRBD1 (5 bases). Trimming cost V 0 bases and J 2 bases, with 11 bases left between them. Germline V gene lookup returns CDR1 SGHKS and CDR2 YYEKEE (reference sequence). This CDR3 is built from 15 residues. In DNA form, the CDR3 reads TGTGCCAGCAGCTTGGAGCCCGACAGCAACACTGAAGCTTTCTTT. Translated, it gives CASSLEPDSNTEAFF.

In its sample, this clonotype was seen many times. This sequence joins TRBV10-3 and TRBJ2-4; TRBD2 is a possible D gene (5 bases). Trimming stripped 0 bases from V and 5 bases from J, with 11 bases between. Germline V gene sequence: CDR1 ENHRY, CDR2 SYGVKD. The CDR3 has 15 amino acids. The DNA of the CDR3 is TGTGCCATCAGTGAGTCGGGGAGTGGGCAAAACATTCAGTACTTC. Protein: CAISESGSGQNIQYF.

There are many counts of this clonotype. J is TRBJ2-2 and V is TRBV20-1; D remains unclear. This CDR3 region has 12 residues. Germline-derived CDR1 and CDR2 are DFQATT and SNEGSKA (reference sequence). V was shortened by 3 bases and J by 6 bases, with 8 bases between the two germline ends. CDR3 loop: CSASRVPGELFF. Written as DNA, the CDR3 is TGCAGTGCTAGTAGAGTCCCCGGGGAGCTGTTTTTT.

This clonotype has ten or more counts. V and J are TRBV20-1 and TRBJ1-5, with D unresolved. Trimming cost V 6 bases and J 8 bases, with 17 bases left between them. Germline assignment: CDR1 DFQATT and CDR2 SNEGSKA (reference sequence). This CDR3 has 13 residues. Here the CDR3 DNA reads TGCAGTGCGTACGAAGGGCAGTTTAAGCCCCAGCATTTT. This translates into CSAYEGQFKPQHF.